This record looks at one T cell receptor (beta chain) sequence and its context. This record belongs to a study of blood T cell repertoires in COVID-19. Overall study context: Both acute and convalescent COVID-19 samples were obtained from the United States, Italy and Spain.

V dropped 0 bases and J dropped 9 bases, with 15 bases sitting between them. Germline V gene lookup returns CDR1 LNHNV and CDR2 YYDKDF (reference sequence). The CDR3 loop spans 15 amino acids. Repertoires were generated with immunoSEQ multiplex PCR, while TCRdb's copy carries only in-frame clones and drops some. The sample includes 180,000 or so clones, approximately 86% of them seen just once. Sequenced material: peripheral blood. This receptor was identified in a woman of 80 years or more in a cohort sampled during active or convalescent COVID-19. V usage is TRBV15 and J usage is TRBJ1-3; D ambiguous. The CDR3 here is CATSRDRAGLGTIYF. CDR3 in DNA: TGTGCCACCAGCAGAGATCGAGCGGGGTTGGGCACCATATATTTT. Based on the CDR3 plus reference TRBV15 and TRBJ1-3, the full variable domain is DAMVIQNPRYQVTQFGKPVTLSCSQTLNHNVMYWYQQKSSQAPKLLFHYYDKDFNNEADTPDNFQSRRPNTSFCFLDIRSPGLGDTAMYLCATSRDRAGLGTIYFGEGSWLTVV.